This TCR beta chain derives from a study of cytomegalovirus exposure and HLA in healthy donors. Study-wide findings and caveats: The authors excluded some V segments, including TRBV6-2 and TRBV6-3, as indistinguishable. Previously analyzed data showed that most TCR beta V segments were productive at a frequency of about 90% or about 30%. Investigators reported about 160 TCR beta chains as tied to cytomegalovirus.

This clone was seen more than once but under ten times. Its specificity is not known. V lost 4 bases to trimming and J lost 6 bases; unmatched junction nucleotides: 4. Germline loops: CDR1 SGDLS, CDR2 YYNGEE. The length of the CDR3 is 15 residues. PCR primers comprised 60 Vbeta and 13 Jbeta primers. As handled by the study authors: A later analysis counted around 80 million unique TCR beta chains, around 12 million shared. Method: immunoSEQ multiplex PCR; TCRdb's copy keeps in-frame clones and lacks some. The DNA was the basis for D and trimming; V, J and clone size are from that table. The sample contains over 150,000 clones, almost 85% of which appear only once.

This receptor was taken from a girl aged 5-17 years in good health and CMV-seropositive. The chain uses TRBV9 and TRBJ2-1; 13 bases align to TRBD2. The sample comprised PBMCs. As DNA, the CDR3 is TGTGCCAGCAGCCCAACTAGCGGGGGGGCCAATGAGCAGTTCTTC. Its protein product is CASSPTSGGANEQFF.